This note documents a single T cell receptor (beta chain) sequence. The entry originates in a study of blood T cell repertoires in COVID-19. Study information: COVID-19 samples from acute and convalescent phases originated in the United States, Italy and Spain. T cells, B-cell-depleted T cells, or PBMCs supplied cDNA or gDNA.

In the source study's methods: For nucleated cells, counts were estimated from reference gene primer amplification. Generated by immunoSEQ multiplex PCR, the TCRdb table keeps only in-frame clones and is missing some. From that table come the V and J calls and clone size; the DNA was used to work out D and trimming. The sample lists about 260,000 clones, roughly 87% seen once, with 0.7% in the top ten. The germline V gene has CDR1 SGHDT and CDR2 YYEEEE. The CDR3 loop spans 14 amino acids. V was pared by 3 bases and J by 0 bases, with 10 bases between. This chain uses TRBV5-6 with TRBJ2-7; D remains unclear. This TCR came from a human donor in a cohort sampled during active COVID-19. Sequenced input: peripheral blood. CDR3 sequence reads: CASSSPGFSYEQYF. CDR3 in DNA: TGTGCCAGCAGCTCACCCGGGTTCTCCTACGAGCAGTACTTC.